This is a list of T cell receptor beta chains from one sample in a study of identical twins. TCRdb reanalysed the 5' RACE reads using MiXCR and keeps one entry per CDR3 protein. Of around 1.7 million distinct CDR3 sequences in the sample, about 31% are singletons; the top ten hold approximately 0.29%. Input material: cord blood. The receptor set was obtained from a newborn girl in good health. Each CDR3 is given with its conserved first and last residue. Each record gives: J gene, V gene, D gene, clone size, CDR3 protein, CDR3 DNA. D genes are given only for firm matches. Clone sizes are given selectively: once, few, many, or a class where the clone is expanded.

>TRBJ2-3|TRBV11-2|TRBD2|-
CASSPMGGGSTDTQYF
TGTGCCAGCAGCCCAATGGGGGGGGGAAGCACAGATACGCAGTATTTT
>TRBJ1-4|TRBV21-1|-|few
CARFTYRGHNEKLFF
TGTGCCCGATTTACTTACCGGGGTCACAATGAAAAACTGTTTTTT
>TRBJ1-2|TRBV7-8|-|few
CASSLVGKANYGYTF
TGTGCCAGCAGCTTAGTGGGGAAAGCTAACTATGGCTACACCTTC
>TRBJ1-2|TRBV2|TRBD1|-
CATLDRGPYGYTF
TGTGCCACCCTGGACAGGGGACCCTATGGCTACACCTTC
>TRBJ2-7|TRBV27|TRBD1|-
CASSQGALPYEQYF
TGTGCCAGCAGTCAGGGGGCCCTACCCTACGAGCAGTACTTC
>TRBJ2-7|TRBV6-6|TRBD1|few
CASRSRTGAYEQYF
TGTGCCAGCAGGTCCCGGACAGGCGCCTACGAGCAGTACTTC
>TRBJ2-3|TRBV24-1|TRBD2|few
CATSSGGSTDTQYF
TGTGCCACCAGTAGCGGGGGCAGCACAGATACGCAGTATTTT
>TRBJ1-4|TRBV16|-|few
CASSQSPGETNEKLFF
TGTGCCAGCAGCCAATCTCCAGGGGAAACTAATGAAAAACTGTTTTTT
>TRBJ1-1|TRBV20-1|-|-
CSAIVSKGTEAFF
TGCAGTGCTATTGTGTCGAAGGGGACTGAAGCTTTCTTT
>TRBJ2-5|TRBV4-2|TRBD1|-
CASSPLAKGAGETQYF
TGTGCCAGCAGCCCCCTCGCAAAGGGGGCTGGGGAGACCCAGTACTTC
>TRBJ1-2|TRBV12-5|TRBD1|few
CASGLVIRGHPLNYGYTF
TGTGCTAGTGGTTTGGTAATCAGGGGGCATCCCCTTAACTATGGCTACACCTTC
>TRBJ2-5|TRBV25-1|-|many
CASSESGHQETQYF
TGTGCCAGCAGTGAATCCGGACACCAAGAGACCCAGTACTTC
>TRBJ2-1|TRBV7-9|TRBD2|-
CASSLFKREIEQFF
TGTGCCAGCAGCTTATTTAAGCGGGAGATTGAGCAGTTCTTC